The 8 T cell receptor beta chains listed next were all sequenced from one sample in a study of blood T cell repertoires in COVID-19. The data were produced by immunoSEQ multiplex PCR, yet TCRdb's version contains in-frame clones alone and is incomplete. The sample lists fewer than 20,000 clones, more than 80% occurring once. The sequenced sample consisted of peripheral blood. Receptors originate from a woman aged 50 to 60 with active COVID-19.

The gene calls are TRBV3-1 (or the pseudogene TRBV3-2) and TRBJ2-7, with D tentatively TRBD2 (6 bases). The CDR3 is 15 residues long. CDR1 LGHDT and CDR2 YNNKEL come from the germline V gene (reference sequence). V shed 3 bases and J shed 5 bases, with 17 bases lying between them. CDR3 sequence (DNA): TGTGCCAGCAGCCACAATACGGGACTTCCCAACGAGCAGTACTTC. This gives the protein CASSHNTGLPNEQYF.

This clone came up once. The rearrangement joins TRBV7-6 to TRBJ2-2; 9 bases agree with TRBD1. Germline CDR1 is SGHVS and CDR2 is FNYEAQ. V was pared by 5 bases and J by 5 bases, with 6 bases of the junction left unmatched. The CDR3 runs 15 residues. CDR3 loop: CASSPGQGGTGELFF. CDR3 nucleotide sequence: TGTGCCAGCAGCCCGGGACAGGGAGGGACCGGGGAGCTGTTTTTT.

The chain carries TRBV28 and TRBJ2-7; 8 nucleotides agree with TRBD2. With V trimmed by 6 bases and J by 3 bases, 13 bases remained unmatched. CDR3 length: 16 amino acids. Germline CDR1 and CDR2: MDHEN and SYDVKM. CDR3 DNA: TGTGCCAGCAGCTCCTCAATAGCGGGAAAAAACTACGAGCAGTACTTC. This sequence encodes CASSSSIAGKNYEQYF.

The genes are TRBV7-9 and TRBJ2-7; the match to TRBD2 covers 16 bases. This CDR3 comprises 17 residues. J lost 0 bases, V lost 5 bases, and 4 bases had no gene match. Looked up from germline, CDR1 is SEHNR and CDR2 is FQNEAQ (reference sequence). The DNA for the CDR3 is TGTGCCAGCAGCCTGGGACTAGCGGGAGGGAGCTCCTACGAGCAGTACTTC. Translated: CASSLGLAGGSSYEQYF.

The CDR3 loop is CASRPNTFEQYF. CDR3 nucleotides: TGCGCCAGCAGACCAAATACTTTCGAGCAGTACTTC. This rearrangement joins TRBV5-1 to TRBJ2-7; D ambiguous. Germline CDR1 is SGHRS and CDR2 is YFSETQ. The CDR3 consists of 12 residues. The V end was cut by 5 bases, the J end by 6 bases, with 12 bases between.

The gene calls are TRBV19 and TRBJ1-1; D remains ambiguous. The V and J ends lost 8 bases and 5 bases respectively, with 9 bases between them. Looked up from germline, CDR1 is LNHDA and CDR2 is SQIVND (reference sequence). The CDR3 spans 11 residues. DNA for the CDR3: TGTGCCAGTCCGCGGTGGACTGAAGCTTTCTTT. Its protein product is CASPRWTEAFF.

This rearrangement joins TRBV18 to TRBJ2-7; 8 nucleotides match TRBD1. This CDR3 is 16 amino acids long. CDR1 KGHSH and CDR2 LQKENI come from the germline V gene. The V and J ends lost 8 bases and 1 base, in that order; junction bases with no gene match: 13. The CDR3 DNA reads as TGTGCCAGCACGAGTACGACGGGACAGGAGTCCTACGAGCAGTACTTC. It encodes CASTSTTGQESYEQYF.

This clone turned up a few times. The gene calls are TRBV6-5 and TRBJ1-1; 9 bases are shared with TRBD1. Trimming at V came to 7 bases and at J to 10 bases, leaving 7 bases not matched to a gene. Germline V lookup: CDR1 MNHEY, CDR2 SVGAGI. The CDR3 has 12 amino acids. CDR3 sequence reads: CASNDRGGRAFF. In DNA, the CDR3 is TGTGCCAGCAACGACAGGGGGGGGCGAGCTTTCTTT.